This T cell receptor beta chain appears in the sequencing data of a study of blood T cell repertoires in COVID-19. Study overall: COVID-19 samples collected from the United States, Italy and Spain covered acute and convalescent phases. Sample material is recorded as cDNA or gDNA derived from T cells, B-cell-depleted T cells, or PBMCs.

Germline V gene lookup returns CDR1 LGHDT and CDR2 YNNKEL (reference sequence). The CDR3 extends over 16 amino acids. The germline V and J ends were trimmed by 0 bases and 0 bases, with 6 bases remaining between them. How the authors handled the data: The assay estimated nucleated cells by amplifying reference gene primers. Generated by immunoSEQ multiplex PCR, the TCRdb table keeps only in-frame clones and is missing some. V, J and clone size derive from that table, while D and trimming were established from the DNA sequence. The sample consists of about 81,000 clones, about 84% of them appearing once. This clone came up a few times.

The specimen sequenced was peripheral blood. V usage is TRBV3-1 (or the pseudogene TRBV3-2) and J usage is TRBJ2-6; maybe TRBD2 (6 bases). This TCR derives from a human donor in a cohort sampled during active COVID-19. The CDR3 spells CASSQEGGSGANVLTF. CDR3 bases: TGTGCCAGCAGCCAAGAGGGGGGCTCTGGGGCCAACGTCCTGACTTTC.